This TCR beta chain was identified in a study of shared clonotypes between healthy human individuals. The germline V gene has CDR1 SNHLY and CDR2 FYNNEI. V was clipped by 4 bases and J by 5 bases, with 9 bases between them. The CDR3 loop spans 13 amino acids. Profiled with immunoSEQ multiplex PCR; TCRdb holds only in-frame clones, not every one. The data show a few million clones, with 80% to 95% seen just once and about 0.39% held by the top ten. Sequenced input: naive CD4+ T cells from PBMCs. The sample's subset: CD45RA+ positively selected. This receptor was identified in a man younger than 30 in good health. Some clones in this sample may be carry-over from other donors' samples. The rearrangement links TRBV2 to TRBJ1-5; no definite D call. The DNA for the CDR3 is TGTGCCAGCAGTGGACAAGAGGATCAGCCCCAGCATTTT. This sequence encodes CASSGQEDQPQHF. The whole variable domain, remainder taken from reference TRBV2 and TRBJ1-5, is EPEVTQTPSHQVTQMGQEVILRCVPISNHLYFYWYRQILGQKVEFLVSFYNNEISEKSEIFDDQFSVERPDGSNFTLKIRSTKLEDSAMYFCASSGQEDQPQHFGDGTRLSIL.